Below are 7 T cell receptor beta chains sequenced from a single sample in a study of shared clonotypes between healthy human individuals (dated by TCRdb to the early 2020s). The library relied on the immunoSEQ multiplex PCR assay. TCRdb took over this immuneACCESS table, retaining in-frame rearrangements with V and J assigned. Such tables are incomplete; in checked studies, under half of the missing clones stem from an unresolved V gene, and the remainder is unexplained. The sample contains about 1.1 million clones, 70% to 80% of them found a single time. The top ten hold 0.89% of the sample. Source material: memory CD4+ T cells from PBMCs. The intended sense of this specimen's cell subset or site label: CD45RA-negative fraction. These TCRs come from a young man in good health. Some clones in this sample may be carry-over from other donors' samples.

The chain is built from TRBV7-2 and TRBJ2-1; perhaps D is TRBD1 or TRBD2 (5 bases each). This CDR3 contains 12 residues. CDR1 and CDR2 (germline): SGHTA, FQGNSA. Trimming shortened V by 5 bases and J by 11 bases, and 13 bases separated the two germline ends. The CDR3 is CASSQGARKQFF. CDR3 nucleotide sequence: TGTGCCAGCAGCCAGGGAGCTAGGAAGCAGTTCTTC.

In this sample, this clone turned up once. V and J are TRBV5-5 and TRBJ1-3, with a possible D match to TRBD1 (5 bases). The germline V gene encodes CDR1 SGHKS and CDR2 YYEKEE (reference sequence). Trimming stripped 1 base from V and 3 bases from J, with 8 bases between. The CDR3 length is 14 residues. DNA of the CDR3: TGTGCCAGCAGCTTGCAAGGGGATGGAAACACCATATATTTT. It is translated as CASSLQGDGNTIYF. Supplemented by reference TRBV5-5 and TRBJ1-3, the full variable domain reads DAGVTQSPTHLIKTRGQQVTLRCSPISGHKSVSWYQQVLGQGPQFIFQYYEKEERGRGNFPDRFSARQFPNYSSELNVNALLLGDSALYLCASSLQGDGNTIYFGEGSWLTVV.

The DNA for the CDR3 is TGTGCCAGCAGCCCCGCCGGGGACTACAGCGAGCAGTTCTTC. Translated, it gives CASSPAGDYSEQFF. V usage is TRBV4-2 and J usage is TRBJ2-1, with 7 bases aligning to TRBD2. CDR3 length equals 14 residues. Unmatched junction bases numbered 10, after V lost 4 bases and J lost 10 bases. CDR1 and CDR2 (germline): LGHNA, YNFKEQ.

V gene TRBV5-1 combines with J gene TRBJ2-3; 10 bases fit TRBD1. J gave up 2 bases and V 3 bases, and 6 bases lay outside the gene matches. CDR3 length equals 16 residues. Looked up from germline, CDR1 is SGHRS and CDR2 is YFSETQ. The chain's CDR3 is CASSSTGTGATDTQYF. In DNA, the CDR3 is TGCGCCAGCAGCTCTACCGGGACAGGGGCCACAGATACGCAGTATTTT.

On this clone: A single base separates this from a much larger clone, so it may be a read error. In nucleotides, the CDR3 is TGCAGCGTTGTTAGGACAGGAAACACCAGGGAGCTGTTTTTT. As protein: CSVVRTGNTRELFF. The rearrangement joins TRBV29-1 to TRBJ2-2, with 7 bases aligning to TRBD1. CDR1 and CDR2 (germline): SQVTM, ANQGSEA. The CDR3 contains 14 residues.

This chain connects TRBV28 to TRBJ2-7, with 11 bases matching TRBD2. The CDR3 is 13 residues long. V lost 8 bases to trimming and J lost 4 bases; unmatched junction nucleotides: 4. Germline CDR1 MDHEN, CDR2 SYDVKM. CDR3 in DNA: TGTGCCAGCTACGGGACTAGCGGTTACGAGCAGTACTTC. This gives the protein CASYGTSGYEQYF.

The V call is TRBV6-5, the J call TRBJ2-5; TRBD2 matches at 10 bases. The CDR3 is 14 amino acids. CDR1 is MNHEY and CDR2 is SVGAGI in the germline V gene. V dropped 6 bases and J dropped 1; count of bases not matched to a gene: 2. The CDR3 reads CASRTSGAQETQYF. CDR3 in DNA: TGTGCCAGCAGAACTAGCGGGGCCCAAGAGACCCAGTACTTC.